The text below deals with one T cell receptor (beta chain). What this receptor recognizes is not known. The sample holds no much larger clone one base away, and base qualities are not on file. These data belong to a study of cytomegalovirus exposure and HLA in healthy donors (dated by TCRdb to 2015 to 2018). About the study as a whole: In an earlier analysis of 587 of the donors, approximately 260 Gb of sequence data and 90 million to 120 million unique TCR beta sequences from about 179 million T cells were reported. An early release that covered some 640 HLA-typed donors contained approximately 300 gigabases of sequencing data and 65 million to 100 million unique TCR sequences. Among the roughly 390 genotyped donors, about 83% belonged to the genetic ancestry cluster associated with self-reported Caucasian donors. The study aimed to test whether cataloging public T cell receptors could reveal signatures of past pathogen exposure. Using immunosequencing, the study profiled T cell repertoires from 666 subjects and related those repertoires to cytomegalovirus serostatus. A separate validation cohort of over a hundred different subjects was used in addition to the 666-subject first cohort. The study combined high-throughput TCR immunosequencing, statistical association of individual TCRs with disease status, and machine learning to predict cytomegalovirus infection status. In a later analysis, previously published TCR beta repertoires from about 670 donors were re-analyzed and high-resolution HLA genotyping was added so that TCR occurrence patterns could be studied. Rather than drawing on any new phenotypic data, the later analysis identified candidate immune exposures from TCR beta sequences and the way those sequences occurred across donors. In an earlier analysis of more than 550 of the donors, high-throughput TCR beta sequencing was used to judge whether each TCR beta V gene segment behaved as functional or pseudogenic. Alongside the repertoire data, information on donor age, sex, ethnicity and CMV serostatus was compiled. In a later genetic analysis, genome-wide SNP genotypes for about 55% of the 666 donors were used, and that subset was treated as a discovery cohort. All discovery cohort repertoires had been generated using a single sequencing platform. Class I and class II HLA loci were covered by the typing at four-digit resolution. Typing coverage differed by locus: A, B, C, DRB1 and DQB1 were typed in roughly 620-630 donors, DQA1 in about 510, DPA1 in some 570, and DPB1 in 472. Because of strong linkage in the cohort, roughly five DR-DQ haplotypes were treated as single units for association and clustering. Among about 370 genotyped donors of the cohort, an average of roughly 230,000 unique TCR beta nucleotide sequences was sequenced per donor, of which about 18% were non-productive.

In total, about 650 healthy bone marrow donors made up the cohort. At the time of sampling, every cohort member was nominally healthy, though immune exposures that went unrecorded were likely present. The donor was CMV seropositive and belonged to the group of 250 to 300 seropositive cohort members. A peripheral blood sample was collected from each donor, and TCR beta sequencing was performed on peripheral blood mononuclear cells. Genomic DNA was extracted from the blood cell samples with the Qiagen DNeasy Blood Extraction Kit. V gives up 2 bases and J gives up 0 bases, and the segment between their germline ends measures 7 bases. CDR1 GTSNPN and CDR2 SVGIG were looked up in the germline V gene (reference sequence). The CDR3 goes from the cysteine to the phenylalanine over 13 residues. Of all the DNA, just the CDR3 is kept, 39 bases in frame from base 1. Overall study outcomes, separate from this receptor: In a later analysis, the rate of TCR association differed among HLA loci, with DRB1 alleles having the most associated TCRs and HLA-C alleles having the fewest. The cohort was sequenced for TCR beta chains only, and without alpha or paired-chain data the features that could be detected were limited. A further reported finding was that TCR beta sequences accurately predicted the HLA-A and HLA-B alleles for most subjects in the first cohort. A later genetic analysis reported fewer N-insertions in productive TCRs among donors in an Asian-associated ancestry cluster than the roughly 620-donor mean. Because HLA typing was missing for some donors at each locus, association tests included only the typed subset. At a false discovery rate of 0.05, a later analysis linked fewer than 20,000 TCR beta sequences to specific HLA alleles. In a later analysis, HLA-associated TCR beta chains showed more clonal expansion and lower generation probabilities than non-associated chains that were equally common. According to a later analysis, most CMV-associated TCR beta chains appeared to be HLA-restricted, and the HLA associations seemed to be driven largely by CMV exposure. According to a later analysis, parvovirus B19, influenza, CMV and Epstein-Barr virus appeared linked to several top co-occurrence clusters. In vitro tests confirmed that three of the cytomegalovirus-associated TCR beta chains recognize cytomegalovirus antigens. When HLA alleles, especially DR and DQ, strongly co-occurred, attributing TCR associations to individual alleles was difficult. A cluster of highly shared sequence variants was judged likely to be a technical artifact of the sequencing pipeline. Correlated functional status among segregating V segments might reflect linkage disequilibrium, but an unknown experimental factor could not be ruled out. Because the 87-base-pair reads could not distinguish some IMGT-functional V segments, including TRBV6-2 and TRBV6-3, those segments were excluded. An earlier analysis of approximately 500 of the donors showed that most TCR beta V segments appeared in productive rearrangements either about 87% or about 30% of the time, which broadly matched IMGT annotations. A total of some 180 TCR beta chains were listed by the study as associated with cytomegalovirus. In both the original and validation cohorts, the classifier was reported to diagnose cytomegalovirus status with high specificity and sensitivity. The authors suggested that the approach could potentially be generalized to other disease states and immunological phenotypes. Because counts were too low, about 17 rarely observed V segments, including chromosome 9 orphons, were excluded from the earlier analysis of under 650 of the donors. The only immune exposure information available for the cohort was CMV serostatus. While some public TCRs were present in many individuals, most TCR sequences turned up only very rarely across donors. A later genetic analysis associated a missense DCLRE1C variant with V-gene and J-gene trimming of TCR beta chains, and an independent cohort replicated the association. Roughly uniform sequencing depth across donors was assumed in presence/absence analyses, although this assumption may not hold.

Library preparation employed the immunoSEQ multiplex PCR assay. A mixture of 60 forward primers for TCR Vbeta segments and 13 reverse primers for TCR Jbeta segments was used in the multiplex PCR. Amplification of the CDR3 region of rearranged TCR beta genes was performed with a multiplex PCR assay on genomic DNA. The amplified TCR beta libraries were sequenced on the Illumina HiSeq System as 87-base-pair reads. The published analysis was carried out like this. A later analysis counted tens of millions of unique TCR beta chains across the 640 or so repertoires, and around 12 million of these chains were shared by at least two donors. A nearest-neighbor algorithm error-corrected the raw reads and collapsed the reads into unique sequences, merging closely related sequences to remove PCR and sequencing errors. CDR3 sequences were aligned to IMGT reference sequences to assign V, D and J gene segments. For a sequence to be retained, a match of at least six nucleotides to both a V gene segment and a J gene segment was required. A rearrangement was called productive if the CDR3 had no stop codons and remained in frame with V and J, and every other rearrangement was called non-productive. Following IMGT convention, CDR3 was defined as the stretch from the second conserved V-encoded cysteine to the conserved J-encoded phenylalanine. The earlier analysis of 587 of the donors excluded sequences that lacked an unambiguous match to a single V gene segment. In an earlier analysis of more than 500 of the donors, a V segment was called functional when productive rearrangements were above 56.7%, and segregating when the standard deviation between donors exceeded 5%. A statistical classification framework was developed to diagnose cytomegalovirus status using the catalog of TCR beta chain sequences. V and J gene assignment, in a later analysis, came from comparing TCR nucleotide sequences with IMGT/GENE-DB human TR gene sequences. Using the TCRdist pipeline, a later analysis assigned CDR3 sequences along with most-parsimonious VDJ recombination scenarios. In a later analysis, each TCR beta chain was defined by its CDR3 amino acid sequence together with its V-gene family, and reads without a unique V-gene family were excluded. A later analysis removed 500 to 600 highly shared, low-generation-probability nucleotide sequences to deal with suspected cross-contamination and a sequencing artifact. A later analysis calculated a clonal expansion index for each public chain from normalized within-repertoire ranks of inferred template counts. In a later analysis, generation probabilities were computed using a VDJ recombination model fitted to out-of-frame rearrangements, and the results were checked against IGoR. Hypergeometric tests were used in a later analysis to score TCR-TCR, TCR-HLA and TCR-CMV co-occurrence, with a repertoire-size bias correction applied to the TCR pairs. False discovery rates were estimated in a later analysis by permuting HLA or CMV assignments 20 times. In a later analysis, co-occurring TCRs were grouped using DBSCAN, with TCRdist sequence similarity added in when clustering inside HLA-allele-positive subsets. Repertoires with fewer than 30,000 or more than 120,000 public chains, plus five repertoires with anomalous nucleotide sharing, were excluded from co-occurrence clustering. Not all clones reach the TCRdb copy of this immuneACCESS table, which keeps in-frame sequences only. Checked studies attribute under half of the gap to unresolved V genes and leave the rest unexplained. Clonal size and the V and J genes are those of that table, whereas D and trimming came from the DNA. The sample yields under 250,000 clones; about four fifths were counted once. Approximately 6% of the sample rests with the top ten.

The chain links TRBV30 with TRBJ1-1; there is no confident call for the D gene. Material for sequencing was PBMCs. The TCR originated in a man aged 40-49 years in good health and CMV-seropositive. The nucleotide sequence is given as TGTGCCTGGAGTCAACAGATGAACACTGAAGCTTTCTTT. Its translation reads: CAWSQQMNTEAFF.